Listed here are 5 T cell receptor beta chains from one sample, sequenced in a study of PD-1 blockade in classical Hodgkin lymphoma. Here immunoSEQ multiplex PCR was the method, and the copy in TCRdb shows in-frame clones only, minus some. Here the sample spans under 65,000 clones, 85% to 90% being singletons. All patients experienced relapse after autologous stem cell transplantation, and brentuximab vedotin exposure was variable. The sequencing used peripheral blood mononuclear cells (PBMCs), collected at baseline. Source of these receptors: a human donor with classical Hodgkin lymphoma.

V is TRBV19 and J is TRBJ1-6; 7 bases are shared with TRBD1. The CDR3 totals 13 residues. J gave up 10 bases and V 2 bases, and 2 bases lay outside the gene matches. The V gene's germline CDR1 is LNHDA and CDR2 SQIVND (reference sequence). The CDR3 region has the DNA TGTGCCAGTAGTATACAGGGGGTCTCACCCCTCCACTTT. It specifies CASSIQGVSPLHF. The full variable domain, with the rest looked up from reference TRBV19 and TRBJ1-6, is DGGITQSPKYLFRKEGQNVTLSCEQNLNHDAMYWYRQDPGQGLRLIYYSQIVNDFQKGDIAEGYSVSREKKESFPLTVTSAQKNPTAFYLCASSIQGVSPLHFGNGTRLTVT.

This clone showed up just once. The rearrangement uses TRBV28 and TRBJ2-3; the D call may be TRBD1 or TRBD2 (6 bases each). CDR3 length equals 16 residues. Germline-derived CDR1 and CDR2 are MDHEN and SYDVKM. Trimming shortened V by 5 bases and J by 2 bases, and 17 bases separated the two germline ends. CDR3 sequence reads: CASSPPRGALTDTQYF. As DNA, the CDR3 is TGTGCCAGCAGTCCTCCGAGGGGGGCCCTCACAGATACGCAGTATTTT.

This chain joins TRBV7-9 and TRBJ2-2; 7 bases fit TRBD1. Trimming cost V 5 bases and J 4 bases; bases outside gene matches: 7. CDR3 size: 15 residues. Germline assignment: CDR1 SEHNR and CDR2 FQNEAQ (reference sequence). The CDR3 region has the DNA TGTGCCAGCAGCAACAACAGGGGTTCCACCGGGGAGCTGTTTTTT. Amino acids: CASSNNRGSTGELFF.

The J gene is TRBJ1-5, the V gene TRBV2; D is unclear. V shed 8 bases and J shed 9 bases, with 14 bases lying between them. The CDR3 is made up of 12 amino acids. Germline CDR1 SNHLY, CDR2 FYNNEI. CDR3 in amino acids: CASSGPGLPQHF. The CDR3 DNA reads as TGTGCCAGCTCCGGGCCAGGCCTGCCCCAGCATTTT. The complete variable domain, with remaining parts taken from reference TRBV2 and TRBJ1-5, reads EPEVTQTPSHQVTQMGQEVILRCVPISNHLYFYWYRQILGQKVEFLVSFYNNEISEKSEIFDDQFSVERPDGSNFTLKIRSTKLEDSAMYFCASSGPGLPQHFGDGTRLSIL.

The chain recombines TRBV2 with TRBJ2-1; 10 nucleotides match TRBD1. The CDR3 has 13 amino acids. Germline-derived CDR1 and CDR2 are SNHLY and FYNNEI. The J segment lost 10 bases and the V segment lost 6 bases, leaving 6 bases of the junction unmatched. CDR3 DNA: TGTGCCAGCAGCGAGACAGGGGGCAGCGAGCAGTTCTTC. Its translation is CASSETGGSEQFF.